This T cell receptor (beta chain) was sequenced in a study of Ad26.COV2.S vaccination and SARS-CoV-2 variants. Study in general: Ad26.COV2.S given intramuscularly, once or twice 56 days apart.

Using immunoSEQ multiplex PCR, the repertoire was profiled, and TCRdb retains in-frame clones only, with some absent. The sample has around 270,000 clones, approximately 90% seen once. V was shortened by 5 bases and J by 0 bases, with 5 bases between the two germline ends. CDR3 length: 13 amino acids. Germline V gives CDR1 SGHTA, CDR2 FQGTGA. Treatment noted: some 20 received Ad26.COV2.S at low or high dose, single or two shots; roughly 5 received placebo; per-sample allocation not given. The study sampled participants on day 63 after the first vaccine or placebo injection. An Ad26 vector expressing Wuhan-strain SARS-CoV-2 spike served as the vaccine. Concerning this clone itself: The sample has other DNA sequences that encode this CDR3 too.

The sequenced sample was peripheral blood, obtained in a trial of Ad26.COV2.S vaccine versus placebo. This chain links TRBV7-3 with TRBJ1-5; D gene unclear. This TCR was sampled from a person between 18 and 65 years old who received the Ad26.COV2.S COVID-19 vaccine or a placebo. The CDR3, as DNA: TGTGCCAGCAGCCCTAATAGCAATCAGCCCCAGCATTTT. Encoded protein: CASSPNSNQPQHF.